The sequence of this T cell receptor (beta chain) was determined in a study of cytomegalovirus exposure and HLA in healthy donors. PCR involved 60 Vbeta and 13 Jbeta primers. The protocol was immunoSEQ multiplex PCR, while the TCRdb copy is restricted to in-frame clones and leaves out a portion. The sample carries around 170,000 clones, approximately 85% recorded once. Germline V gives CDR1 MNHEY, CDR2 SMNVEV (reference sequence). The CDR3 length is 16 residues. The ends were cut back, 6 bases at V and 1 base at J, with 15 bases in the middle. Whole-study findings and limits: Whilst most TCR sequences proved rare, a subset of public TCRs occurred across many donors.

Unrecorded immune exposure was likely among donors, who were nominally healthy when sampled. Of note for this clone: The antigen is unknown.

This receptor was taken from a woman aged 18-35 years in good health and CMV-seronegative. The specimen sequenced was PBMCs. This sequence joins TRBV27 and TRBJ2-2, with a possible D match to TRBD1 (7 bases). CDR3 protein: CASSFGGGGNTGELFF. DNA for the CDR3: TGTGCCAGCAGCTTTGGAGGGGGCGGGAACACCGGGGAGCTGTTTTTT.